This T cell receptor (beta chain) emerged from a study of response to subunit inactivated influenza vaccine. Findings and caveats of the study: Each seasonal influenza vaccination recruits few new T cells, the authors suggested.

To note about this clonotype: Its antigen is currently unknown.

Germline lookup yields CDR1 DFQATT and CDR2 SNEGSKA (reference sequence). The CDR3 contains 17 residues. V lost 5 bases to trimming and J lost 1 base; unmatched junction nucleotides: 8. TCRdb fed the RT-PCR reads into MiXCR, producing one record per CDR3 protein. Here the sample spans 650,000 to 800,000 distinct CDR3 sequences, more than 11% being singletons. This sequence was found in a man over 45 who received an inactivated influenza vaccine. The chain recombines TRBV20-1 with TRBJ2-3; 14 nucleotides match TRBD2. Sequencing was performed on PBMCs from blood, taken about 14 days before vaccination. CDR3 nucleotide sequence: TGCAGTGCTGAGACTAGCGGGAGGGCCGGGGGCACAGATACGCAGTATTTT. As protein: CSAETSGRAGGTDTQYF.